One sample yielded the 13 T cell receptor beta chains listed below, sequenced in a study of technical replicates of blood from several donors (dated 2017 in TCRdb). The library relied on the immunoSEQ multiplex PCR assay. In TCRdb, the immuneACCESS table is reduced to in-frame sequences with V and J assigned. These tables do not hold every clone; where another copy was compared, an unresolved V gene accounts for under half, and the others remain unexplained. Present in this sample are over 85,000 clones, about 95% of which were seen just once. The biggest ten clones account for roughly 0.35% of the sample. The sequencing input was T cells isolated from PBMCs. The source is a human donor in good health.

The CDR3 loop reads CASSVQGITNYGYTF. The CDR3 DNA sequence: TGTGCCAGCAGCGTACAGGGGATCACTAACTATGGCTACACCTTC. The V call is TRBV7-8, the J call TRBJ1-2, with 7 bases identical to TRBD1. Per the germline V gene, CDR1 is SGHVS and CDR2 is FQNEAQ. This CDR3 region has 15 residues. Trimming cost V 5 bases and J 0 bases; bases outside gene matches: 6. Complete variable domain (other parts from reference TRBV7-8 and TRBJ1-2): GAGVSQSPRYKVAKRGQDVALRCDPISGHVSLFWYQQALGQGPEFLTYFQNEAQLDKSGLPSDRFFAERPEGSVSTLKIQRTQQEDSAVYLCASSVQGITNYGYTFGSGTRLTVV.

This clone was seen only once. The V and J genes are TRBV6-1 and TRBJ2-3, with 9 positions matching TRBD2. This CDR3 has 16 residues. CDR1 is MNHNS, CDR2 SASEGT, per germline. J lost 4 bases, V lost 0 bases, and 5 bases had no gene match. DNA for the CDR3: TGTGCCAGCAGTGAAGCGGCTAGCGGGATTGCAGATACGCAGTATTTT. This sequence encodes CASSEAASGIADTQYF.

This chain uses TRBV27 with TRBJ2-1; TRBD2 aligns across 14 bases. V was clipped by 3 bases and J by 14 bases; unmatched bases: 12. CDR1 is MNHEY, CDR2 SMNVEV, per germline (reference sequence). The CDR3 has 16 residues. CDR3 sequence reads: CASSFWGLAGVGGKFF. The CDR3 DNA is TGTGCCAGCAGTTTCTGGGGACTAGCGGGAGTAGGAGGAAAGTTCTTC.

The chain carries TRBV11-2 and TRBJ1-3; D is unclear. The CDR3 has 15 residues. Germline V lookup: CDR1 SGHAT, CDR2 FQNNGV. V gave up 1 base and J gave up 0 bases, with 7 bases separating them. This chain's CDR3 is CASSLVLYSGNTIYF. The CDR3, as DNA: TGTGCCAGCAGCTTAGTTCTCTACTCTGGAAACACCATATATTTT.

This chain connects TRBV7-2 to TRBJ2-3; TRBD2 matches 9 bases. Germline CDR1 reads SGHTA; CDR2 reads FQGNSA. With V trimmed by 6 bases and J by 4 bases, 11 bases remained unmatched. The CDR3 runs 16 residues. This CDR3 reads CASSVTGTSRPDTQYF. In DNA, the CDR3 is TGTGCCAGCAGTGTTACCGGGACTAGCAGGCCAGATACGCAGTATTTT.

The J gene is TRBJ2-3, the V gene TRBV5-4, with unresolved D. The V gene's germline CDR1 is SGHNT and CDR2 YYREEE (reference sequence). V was trimmed by 4 bases and J by 0 bases, leaving 6 bases between them. The CDR3 loop spans 13 amino acids. CDR3 residues: CASSGASTDTQYF. In DNA, the CDR3 is TGTGCCAGCAGCGGAGCTAGCACAGATACGCAGTATTTT. Complete variable domain (other parts from reference TRBV5-4 and TRBJ2-3): ETGVTQSPTHLIKTRGQQVTLRCSSQSGHNTVSWYQQALGQGPQFIFQYYREEENGRGNFPPRFSGLQFPNYSSELNVNALELDDSALYLCASSGASTDTQYFGPGTRLTVL.

The rearrangement links TRBV25-1 to TRBJ1-4, with 8 bases that match TRBD1. V lost 2 bases and J lost 0; bases outside the gene matches: 5. Germline CDR1 MGHDK, CDR2 SYGVNS. CDR3 length: 17 amino acids. The CDR3 nucleotides read TGTGCCAGCAGTGAAGACAGGGGCACATCAACTAATGAAAAACTGTTTTTT. Translating gives CASSEDRGTSTNEKLFF.

The chain employs TRBV5-6 and TRBJ2-1, with 9 bases fitting TRBD2. The CDR3 spans 14 residues. Looked up from germline, CDR1 is SGHDT and CDR2 is YYEEEE. V lost 0 bases to trimming and J lost 9 bases; unmatched junction nucleotides: 4. Written as DNA, the CDR3 is TGTGCCAGCAGCTTGGAGCGGGAGGCGGGTGAGCAGTTCTTC. As protein: CASSLEREAGEQFF.

The chain carries TRBV29-1 and TRBJ2-3; 9 bases match TRBD2. J lost 5 bases, V lost 0 bases, and 6 bases had no gene match. The length of the CDR3 is 15 residues. Germline assignment: CDR1 SQVTM and CDR2 ANQGSEA. The CDR3 loop is CSVEDRSGRIDTQYF. As DNA, the CDR3 is TGCAGCGTTGAAGATCGTAGCGGGAGAATAGATACGCAGTATTTT.

This clone appeared once. V usage is TRBV9 and J usage is TRBJ2-1, with TRBD2 matching over 10 bases. The J segment lost 1 base and the V segment lost 0 bases, leaving 4 bases of the junction unmatched. CDR3 length: 17 residues. Germline V lookup: CDR1 SGDLS, CDR2 YYNGEE. CDR3 DNA: TGTGCCAGCAGCGTAGGGACTAGCGGAGGGTCCTACAATGAGCAGTTCTTC. Translation gives CASSVGTSGGSYNEQFF.

The rearrangement uses TRBV7-2 and TRBJ2-3, with TRBD2 identical over 8 bases. The junction had 2 bases not matched to a gene; V was cut back by 6 bases and J by 3 bases. The germline gives CDR1 SGHTA, CDR2 FQGNSA. This CDR3 region has 13 residues. CDR3 residues: CASSIAGTDTQYF. Here the CDR3 DNA reads TGTGCCAGCAGTATAGCGGGAACAGATACGCAGTATTTT.

V gene TRBV28 combines with J gene TRBJ2-5, with a tentative D call TRBD1 (5 bases). CDR3 length: 14 residues. The V gene's germline CDR1 is MDHEN and CDR2 SYDVKM. Trimming stripped 6 bases from V and 2 bases from J, with 13 bases between. Written as DNA, the CDR3 is TGTGCCAGCAGACCCGACAGCTCGCAAGAGACCCAGTACTTC. This codes for CASRPDSSQETQYF.

This clone was detected once. The V call is TRBV6-6, the J call TRBJ2-6, with D perhaps matching TRBD2 (5 bases). This CDR3 comprises 14 residues. V shed 6 bases and J shed 3 bases, with 9 bases lying between them. The germline V gene has CDR1 MNHNY and CDR2 SVGAGI (reference sequence). The CDR3 DNA sequence: TGTGCCAGCAGGAAAGAGGGTGGGGCCAACGTCCTGACTTTC. It specifies CASRKEGGANVLTF.